The 4 T cell receptor beta chains presented below share a single source sample, sequenced in a study of blood T cells in healthy people across ages. Sample-barcoded 5' priming and a J-beta primer mix drove a second PCR of roughly 7 to 11 cycles. One entry per CDR3 protein, called by TCRdb with MiXCR from the 5' RACE reads. Among around 870,000 distinct CDR3 sequences, 29% were seen once, and the ten largest hold around 15%. The sample was blood. The receptors originated from a woman aged 80 or older in good health.

A note on this clonotype: This may be a read error, as it is one base from a much larger clone. CDR3 in amino acids: CASKTSESKQPQHF. The CDR3 DNA reads TGTGCCAGCAAGACTAGCGAAAGCAAGCAGCCCCAGCATTTT. The rearrangement links TRBV6-6 to TRBJ1-5; D unclear. Germline CDR1 and CDR2: MNHNY and SVGAGI (reference sequence). The CDR3 is 14 residues long.

The chain has TRBV5-1 and TRBJ2-5, with a tentative D call TRBD2 (5 bases). Germline values: CDR1 SGHRS, CDR2 YFSETQ. This CDR3 spans 13 amino acids. The V end was cut by 4 bases, the J end by 5 bases, with 12 bases between. This chain's CDR3 is CASSVSPGETQYF. The CDR3, as DNA: TGCGCCAGCAGCGTTAGCCCGGGGGAGACCCAGTACTTC.

Notes on this clonotype: It may be a read error: a sequence one base away is much more abundant. The chain is built from TRBV11-2 and TRBJ2-7; 14 nucleotides line up with TRBD2. Germline CDR1 and CDR2: SGHAT and FQNNGV. The CDR3 spans 16 residues. V shed 5 bases, J shed 7 bases, and the junction held 10 bases outside the gene matches. Here the CDR3 DNA reads TGTGCCAGCAGCACCCAAGGACTAGCGGGGGGTGATGAGCAGTACTTC. Amino acids: CASSTQGLAGGDEQYF.

This clonotype showed up many times. The CDR3 nucleotides read TGTGCCACCGGGCGGCAGGGGAACACTGAAGCTTTCTTT. This sequence encodes CATGRQGNTEAFF. V is TRBV7-9 and J is TRBJ1-1, with D tentatively TRBD1 (5 bases). Germline V gives CDR1 SEHNR, CDR2 FQNEAQ (reference sequence). The length of the CDR3 is 13 residues. The V gene lost 10 bases and the J gene lost 1 base, with 13 bases spanning the gap.